This record looks at one T cell receptor beta chain sequence and its context. Its antigen is as yet unknown. These data belong to a study of shared clonotypes between healthy human individuals. Germline trimming cut 7 bases from V and 8 bases from J; bases unmatched to any gene: 14. The CDR3 totals 15 residues. Germline lookup yields CDR1 SNHLY and CDR2 FYNNEI. Only in-frame clones appear in the TCRdb table, and some are missing; sequencing was by immunoSEQ multiplex PCR. The sample lists hundreds of thousands of clones; around 92% were seen once. Findings and caveats of the study: Non-shared clonotypes showed lower generation probabilities than clonotypes common to all four donors.

Naive CD8 cells lacked CD45RO, underwent positive selection for CCR7 and left out terminally differentiated effector memory CD45RA+ cells. The study enrolled healthy HIV-negative adults without recent acute infections or vaccinations as donors. Material for sequencing was naive CD8+ T cells sorted from blood. The rearrangement uses TRBV2 and TRBJ2-1; 7 bases map to TRBD2. The TCR was taken from a man under 40 in good health. CDR3: CASKLWGGSADEQFF. Here the CDR3 DNA reads TGTGCCAGCAAATTATGGGGCGGGAGTGCCGATGAGCAGTTCTTC.